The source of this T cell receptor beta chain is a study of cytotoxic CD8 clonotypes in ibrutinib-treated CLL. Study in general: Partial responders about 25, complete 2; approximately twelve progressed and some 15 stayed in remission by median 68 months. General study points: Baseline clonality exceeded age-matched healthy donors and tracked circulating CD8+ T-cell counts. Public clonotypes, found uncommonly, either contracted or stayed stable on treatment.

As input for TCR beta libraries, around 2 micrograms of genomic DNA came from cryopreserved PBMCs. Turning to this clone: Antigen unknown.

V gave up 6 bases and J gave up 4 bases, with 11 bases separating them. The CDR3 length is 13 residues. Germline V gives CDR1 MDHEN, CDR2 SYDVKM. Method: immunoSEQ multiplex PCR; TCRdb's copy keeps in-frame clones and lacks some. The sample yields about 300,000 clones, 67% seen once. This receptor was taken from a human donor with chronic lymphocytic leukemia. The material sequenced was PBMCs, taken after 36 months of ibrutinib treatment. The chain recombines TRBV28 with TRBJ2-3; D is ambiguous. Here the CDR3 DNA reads TGTGCCAGCAGGACCCCACCCTCAGATACGCAGTATTTT. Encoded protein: CASRTPPSDTQYF.